Shown below are 22 T cell receptor beta chains from a single sample sequenced in a study of post-analysis software for immune sequencing data. Study-wide findings and caveats: Patients used about 5 TRBV segments, including TRBV5-6, TRBV5-1 and TRBV20-1, more often than controls.

Their specific antigens are unknown. Unique molecular identifiers were carried by the TCR beta cDNA libraries. TCRdb reanalysed the PCR reads using MiXCR and keeps one entry per CDR3 protein. The sample lists hundreds of thousands of distinct CDR3 sequences, nearly 45% occurring once. Specimen: blood. The receptors come from a girl aged 10 to 17 with multiple sclerosis.

This chain links TRBV6-5 with TRBJ1-2; the match to TRBD1 covers 8 bases. This CDR3 spans 17 amino acids. The V gene's germline CDR1 is MNHEY and CDR2 SVGAGI. The J segment lost 4 bases and the V segment lost 7 bases, leaving 17 bases of the junction unmatched. CDR3: CASTSPGQVGSAYGYTF. The DNA of the CDR3 is TGTGCCAGCACTTCCCCGGGACAGGTGGGGTCCGCCTATGGCTACACCTTC.

The chain has TRBV20-1 and TRBJ2-1; 10 positions agree with TRBD2. Germline lookup yields CDR1 DFQATT and CDR2 SNEGSKA (reference sequence). This CDR3 region has 14 residues. With 5 bases clipped from V and 6 bases from J, the junction kept 7 bases outside the gene matches. Here the CDR3 DNA reads TGCAGTGCTTACAAGAAGCGGGAGGGCAATGAGCAGTTCTTC. The encoded protein is CSAYKKREGNEQFF.

The V and J genes are TRBV6-5 and TRBJ2-7; D may be TRBD2 (6 bases). This CDR3 comprises 16 residues. Germline V gene sequence: CDR1 MNHEY, CDR2 SVGAGI. The V end lost 6 bases, the J end lost 4 bases, and 22 bases lay between the germline ends. The CDR3 region has the DNA TGTGCCAGCAGAAACCCAAACGGGGGTAACCCTTACGAGCAGTACTTC. Protein product: CASRNPNGGNPYEQYF.

V gene TRBV27 combines with J gene TRBJ1-2; D not resolved. The V end was cut by 5 bases, the J end by 8 bases, with 12 bases between. This CDR3 has 12 residues. Germline V gene lookup returns CDR1 MNHEY and CDR2 SMNVEV (reference sequence). Here the CDR3 DNA reads TGTGCCAGCAGTGGCTTACATGCAGGCTACACCTTC. Protein product: CASSGLHAGYTF.

The chain carries TRBV29-1 and TRBJ2-3; 7 nucleotides match TRBD2. Trimming took 3 bases from V and 2 from J; bases not matched to a gene: 8. CDR3 size: 15 residues. The germline gives CDR1 SQVTM, CDR2 ANQGSEA. CDR3 residues: CSVDPREGSTDTQYF. The CDR3 region has the DNA TGCAGCGTTGACCCCAGGGAGGGATCCACAGATACGCAGTATTTT.

This clonotype was found many times. This chain connects TRBV11-1 to TRBJ1-1; D is unclear. Trimming took 0 bases from V and 8 from J, leaving 7 bases between them. CDR1 is SGHAT, CDR2 FQDESV, per germline (reference sequence). CDR3 length equals 12 residues. The CDR3 nucleotides read TGTGCCAGCAGCTTAGCGGCCACGGAAGCTTTCTTT. This translates into CASSLAATEAFF.

The chain joins TRBV12-3 or TRBV12-4 to TRBJ2-7, with D tentatively TRBD1 or TRBD2 (5 bases each). The CDR3 spans 17 residues. The V end lost 5 bases, the J end lost 3 bases, and 23 bases lay between the germline ends. CDR3 sequence reads: CASSPLTGTGRIYEQYF. The CDR3 coding sequence is TGTGCCAGCAGTCCCCTAACCGGGACGGGAAGGATCTACGAGCAGTACTTC.

J is TRBJ1-4 and V is TRBV20-1; TRBD1 agrees at 7 bases. The CDR3 sequence is 12 residues long. The germline gives CDR1 DFQATT, CDR2 SNEGSKA (reference sequence). With V trimmed by 4 bases and J by 7 bases, 3 bases remained unmatched. CDR3 residues: CSAKRQGEKLFF. Written as DNA, the CDR3 is TGCAGTGCTAAAAGACAGGGTGAAAAACTGTTTTTT.

Comments on this clonotype: Sequence at one end of the junction differs from germline and may be a read error. The chain joins TRBV7-2 to TRBJ2-3, with 10 bases matching TRBD1. The CDR3 totals 14 residues. The germline V gene encodes CDR1 SGHTA and CDR2 FQGNSA. The chain's CDR3 is CASSLTGGLDTRYF. CDR3 bases: TGTGCCAGCAGCTTGACAGGGGGCTTGGATACGCGGTATTTT.

The J gene is TRBJ1-2, the V gene TRBV29-1, with 12 bases matching TRBD1. CDR3 length: 15 amino acids. With V trimmed by 5 bases and J by 8 bases, 12 bases remained unmatched. Germline V CDR1 and CDR2: SQVTM, ANQGSEA. The CDR3 sequence: CSVRARDRGPDGYTF. Here the CDR3 DNA reads TGCAGCGTTAGGGCCCGGGACAGGGGGCCTGACGGCTACACCTTC.

The V and J genes are TRBV20-1 and TRBJ2-7; TRBD2 matches 7 bases. The CDR3 is 13 amino acids. CDR1 DFQATT and CDR2 SNEGSKA come from the germline V gene (reference sequence). The J segment lost 6 bases and the V segment lost 1 base, leaving 6 bases of the junction unmatched. CDR3 amino acids: CSARGPSGFEQYF. CDR3 bases: TGCAGTGCTAGAGGCCCTAGCGGATTCGAGCAGTACTTC.

V gene TRBV2 combines with J gene TRBJ2-1, with D hard to call. Trimming removed 3 bases at V and 11 bases at J, with 11 bases between. The CDR3 consists of 12 residues. From germline, CDR1 is SNHLY and CDR2 FYNNEI. The CDR3 is CASSDTLTKQFF. The CDR3 nucleotides read TGTGCCAGCAGTGACACGCTAACGAAGCAGTTCTTC.

This sequence joins TRBV7-2 and TRBJ2-7, with a weak D call TRBD2 (5 bases). The germline V gene encodes CDR1 SGHTA and CDR2 FQGNSA. Trimming took 2 bases from V and 0 from J, leaving 11 bases between them. The CDR3 spans 15 residues. The CDR3 sequence is CASSLSGLISYEQYF. CDR3 DNA: TGTGCCAGCAGCTTAAGCGGTCTGATCTCCTACGAGCAGTACTTC.

V usage is TRBV20-1 and J usage is TRBJ2-7, with 7 bases that match TRBD1. The CDR3 extends over 15 amino acids. From germline, CDR1 is DFQATT and CDR2 SNEGSKA (reference sequence). V was pared by 3 bases and J by 1 base, with 9 bases of the junction left unmatched. CDR3: CSASSGTDVSYEQYF. As DNA, the CDR3 is TGCAGTGCTAGCTCTGGGACAGATGTATCCTACGAGCAGTACTTC.

This clonotype has a handful of counts. The gene calls are TRBV7-6 and TRBJ2-5; 9 positions match TRBD1. CDR3 length equals 14 residues. The V gene's germline CDR1 is SGHVS and CDR2 FNYEAQ. After removal of 4 bases from V and 3 bases from J, the junction contained 3 bases not matched to a gene. The CDR3 sequence is CASSSWTGEETQYF. In DNA form, the CDR3 reads TGTGCCAGCAGCTCCTGGACAGGGGAAGAGACCCAGTACTTC. The full variable domain, rest sourced from reference TRBV7-6 and TRBJ2-5, is GAGVSQSPRYKVTKRGQDVALRCDPISGHVSLYWYRQALGQGPEFLTYFNYEAQQDKSGLPNDRFSAERPEGSISTLTIQRTEQRDSAMYRCASSSWTGEETQYFGPGTRLLVL.

The rearrangement uses TRBV24-1 and TRBJ1-5, with D tentatively TRBD1 (6 bases). CDR1 is KGHDR and CDR2 is SFDVKD in the germline V gene. V lost 7 bases and J lost 4, with 13 bases in between. The CDR3 is made up of 14 amino acids. Here the CDR3 reads CATSRGGPNQPQHF. CDR3 in DNA: TGTGCCACCAGCCGGGGGGGGCCGAATCAGCCCCAGCATTTT.

This clonotype was seen more than once but under ten times. The CDR3 is CSVDRTGRNYGYTF. Here the CDR3 DNA reads TGCAGCGTTGACAGGACAGGGAGGAACTATGGCTACACCTTC. The genes are TRBV29-1 and TRBJ1-2; TRBD1 matches 8 bases. CDR1 and CDR2 from the germline V gene are SQVTM and ANQGSEA. Trimming cost V 3 bases and J 2 bases; bases outside gene matches: 5. The CDR3 consists of 14 residues.

The V call is TRBV25-1, the J call TRBJ2-7; 12 positions agree with TRBD2. CDR1 and CDR2 from the germline V gene are MGHDK and SYGVNS. The V and J ends lost 4 bases and 2 bases, in that order; junction bases with no gene match: 6. There are 16 residues in the CDR3. CDR3: CASSAGLAGTPYEQYF. Written as DNA, the CDR3 is TGTGCCAGCAGTGCTGGACTAGCGGGGACCCCCTACGAGCAGTACTTC.

This clonotype appeared a few times. The rearrangement uses TRBV7-6 and TRBJ2-1; D is possibly TRBD2 (6 bases). The V end was cut by 1 base, the J end by 1 base, with 8 bases between. Germline V gives CDR1 SGHVS, CDR2 FNYEAQ. The CDR3 totals 15 residues. CDR3 sequence reads: CASSLVGRSYNEQFF. Written as DNA, the CDR3 is TGTGCCAGCAGCTTAGTTGGGAGGTCCTACAATGAGCAGTTCTTC.

In DNA form, the CDR3 reads TGCGCCAGCAGCAACCCGCGGTCCAAAGATTACAATGAGCAGTTCTTC. This gives the protein CASSNPRSKDYNEQFF. V usage is TRBV4-1 and J usage is TRBJ2-1; D ambiguous. The V and J ends lost 5 bases and 4 bases respectively, with 18 bases between them. The V gene's germline CDR1 is MGHRA and CDR2 YSYEKL. The CDR3 totals 16 residues.

The genes are TRBV28 and TRBJ2-7; TRBD1 is a possible D gene (5 bases). V was shortened by 3 bases and J by 2 bases, with 17 bases between the two germline ends. Germline loops: CDR1 MDHEN, CDR2 SYDVKM. This CDR3 comprises 16 residues. The CDR3 reads CASSLADSSRTYEQYF. In nucleotides, the CDR3 is TGTGCCAGCAGTTTGGCAGACAGTTCTAGGACCTACGAGCAGTACTTC. The full variable domain, completed using reference TRBV28 and TRBJ2-7, is DVKVTQSSRYLVKRTGEKVFLECVQDMDHENMFWYRQDPGLGLRLIYFSYDVKMKEKGDIPEGYSVSREKKERFSLILESASTNQTSMYLCASSLADSSRTYEQYFGPGTRLTVT.

The rearrangement links TRBV28 to TRBJ2-1; D is tentatively TRBD1 or TRBD2 (5 bases each). Judging by the DNA end, TRBJ2-7 fits better; the J call may be wrong. This CDR3 has 12 amino acids. CDR1 MDHEN and CDR2 SYDVKM come from the germline V gene. CDR3 sequence (DNA): TGTGCCGGCTCTACGGGGCACTACGAGCAGTACTTC. It specifies CAGSTGHYEQYF.